These 25 T cell receptor beta chains were sequenced from one sample in a study of regulatory T cells in long-lasting Graves disease. Building of the TCR beta libraries involved iRepertoire HTBI primers and Arm-PCR of CDR3 regions. Each CDR3 protein gets one entry after TCRdb re-called the multiplex PCR reads with MiXCR. The sample has approximately 500,000 distinct CDR3 sequences; roughly 21% are singletons. Specified time point: persistent/refractory GD, antithyroid drugs over 5 years with positive TRAb. Researchers made the TCR library from RNA that was extracted from PBMCs. The sample was peripheral blood mononuclear cells (PBMCs), taken when the disease was refractory, from a patient treated with antithyroid drugs. These receptor sequences come from a female donor with Graves disease.

This rearrangement joins TRBV2 to TRBJ1-6; D is possibly TRBD1 (5 bases). This CDR3 spans 14 amino acids. Germline assignment: CDR1 SNHLY and CDR2 FYNNEI. V was pared by 4 bases and J by 7 bases, with 11 bases between. CDR3: CASSVWGDNSPLHF. In nucleotides, the CDR3 is TGTGCCAGCAGTGTATGGGGGGACAATTCACCCCTCCACTTT. Based on the CDR3 plus reference TRBV2 and TRBJ1-6, the full variable domain is EPEVTQTPSHQVTQMGQEVILRCVPISNHLYFYWYRQILGQKVEFLVSFYNNEISEKSEIFDDQFSVERPDGSNFTLKIRSTKLEDSAMYFCASSVWGDNSPLHFGNGTRLTVT.

The chain couples TRBV24-1 to TRBJ2-4; D might be TRBD1 (5 bases). Germline V CDR1 and CDR2: KGHDR, SFDVKD. The CDR3 totals 14 residues. Trimming removed 4 bases from V and 3 bases from J, with 9 bases in between. Written as DNA, the CDR3 is TGTGCCACCAGTGAAGGGGAAGGCAAAAACATTCAGTACTTC. This sequence encodes CATSEGEGKNIQYF.

This sequence joins TRBV6-2 or TRBV6-3 and TRBJ2-7, with a weak D call TRBD2 (7 bases). V lost 2 bases, J lost 0 bases, and 14 bases lay in between. Germline V gene lookup returns CDR1 MNHEY and CDR2 SVGEGT. This CDR3 has 16 residues. The CDR3 bases are TGTGCCAGCAGTTACCCAGAGGGGGGGATCTCCTACGAGCAGTACTTC. Translating it yields CASSYPEGGISYEQYF.

The sample holds many counts of this clonotype. This rearrangement joins TRBV5-6 to TRBJ2-5; TRBD2 might be the D (6 bases). Trimming took off 4 bases at V and 2 bases at J, with 15 bases between the two ends. Germline V CDR1 and CDR2: SGHDT, YYEEEE. The CDR3 spans 15 residues. The CDR3 nucleotides are TGTGCCAGCAGCGAGGGACTGGGCCATCAAGAGACCCAGTACTTC. Protein product: CASSEGLGHQETQYF.

V is TRBV19 and J is TRBJ1-1; no reliable D call. CDR1 is LNHDA and CDR2 is SQIVND in the germline V gene (reference sequence). The CDR3 sequence is 17 residues long. The V gene lost 4 bases and the J gene lost 4 bases, with 22 bases spanning the gap. DNA of the CDR3: TGTGCCAGTAGTACAGAACGGTACAGCGGTGTGGTCACTGAAGCTTTCTTT. Amino acids: CASSTERYSGVVTEAFF.

The V and J genes are TRBV13 and TRBJ2-7; 11 bases agree with TRBD2. Germline CDR1 is PRHDT and CDR2 is FYEKMQ (reference sequence). V shed 5 bases and J 2 bases; nucleotides not matched to a gene: 5. This CDR3 comprises 15 residues. CDR3 region: CASSTRLAGTYEQYF. CDR3 DNA: TGTGCCAGCAGCACCCGACTAGCGGGAACCTACGAGCAGTACTTC.

V is TRBV3-1 and J is TRBJ2-4, with D perhaps matching TRBD1 or TRBD2 (5 bases each). This CDR3 has 13 residues. V shed 4 bases and J shed 8 bases, with 12 bases lying between them. Germline V lookup: CDR1 LGHDT, CDR2 YNNKEL (reference sequence). In DNA, the CDR3 is TGTGCCAGCAGCCCCCGGGACGCGGACATTCAGTACTTC. It translates to CASSPRDADIQYF.

The chain couples TRBV9 to TRBJ2-5; D remains unclear. The germline V gene has CDR1 SGDLS and CDR2 YYNGEE. The CDR3 totals 14 residues. V lost 0 bases and J 1 base, leaving 7 bases between the germline ends. The CDR3 nucleotides read TGTGCCAGCAGCGTAGGGGTAGGCCAAGAGACCCAGTACTTC. Protein sequence: CASSVGVGQETQYF.

Ten or more counts support this clonotype. The V call is TRBV10-3, the J call TRBJ2-4; maybe TRBD1 (5 bases). Per germline, CDR1 ENHRY and CDR2 SYGVKD. The CDR3 sequence is 14 residues long. V gave up 3 bases and J gave up 4 bases, with 10 bases separating them. CDR3 region: CAISDTTAKNIQYF. DNA for the CDR3: TGTGCCATCAGTGATACGACAGCTAAAAACATTCAGTACTTC.

This clonotype has a count of ten or more. The chain is built from TRBV6-1 and TRBJ1-5, with D possibly TRBD1 on 6 matching bases. Trimming removed 6 bases from V and 4 bases from J, with 16 bases in between. Germline V lookup: CDR1 MNHNS, CDR2 SASEGT. This CDR3 spans 15 amino acids. The chain's CDR3 is CASSRGGGPNQPQHF. Here the CDR3 DNA reads TGTGCCAGCAGCCGGGGGGGCGGCCCGAATCAGCCCCAGCATTTT.

This clonotype came up many times. The junction departs from germline at one end; a sequencing error may be responsible. V gene TRBV29-1 combines with J gene TRBJ1-1; D is uncertain. Germline V gives CDR1 SQVTM, CDR2 ANQGSEA. The CDR3 has 13 amino acids. The CDR3 reads CSVAGRSNPEAFF. CDR3 nucleotide sequence: TGCAGCGTCGCCGGACGATCGAACCCTGAAGCTTTCTTT. The variable domain in full, with the rest retrieved from reference TRBV29-1 and TRBJ1-1, is SAVISQKPSRDICQRGTSLTIQCQVDSQVTMMFWYRQQPGQSLTLIATANQGSEATYESGFVIDKFPISRPNLTFSTLTVSNMSPEDSSIYLCSVAGRSNPEAFFGQGTRLTVV.

This chain connects TRBV28 to TRBJ1-2; no clear D. The CDR3 runs 13 residues. V was pared by 7 bases and J by 4 bases, with 13 bases between. Germline CDR1 is MDHEN and CDR2 is SYDVKM. As DNA, the CDR3 is TGTGCCAGCACCCGGGGTATTGGCTATGGCTACACCTTC. Translating gives CASTRGIGYGYTF.

V and J are TRBV11-2 and TRBJ1-3; possible D gene TRBD1, 6 bases. V was cut by 5 bases and J by 2 bases, with 13 bases left in between. The CDR3 totals 15 residues. Germline CDR1 and CDR2: SGHAT and FQNNGV. For the CDR3, the DNA is TGTGCCAGCAGCCCGGCCAGGACAGCTGGAAACACCATATATTTT. The encoded protein is CASSPARTAGNTIYF.

V gene TRBV12-3 or TRBV12-4 combines with J gene TRBJ2-7; D is ambiguous. This CDR3 has 12 amino acids. Trimming took 5 bases from V and 2 from J, leaving 7 bases between them. The CDR3 DNA reads as TGTGCCAGCAGTCCTTCCACCTACGAGCAGTACTTC. Protein sequence: CASSPSTYEQYF.

This clonotype was recorded at least ten times. J is TRBJ1-2 and V is TRBV2; weak D call: TRBD1 (6 bases). Germline lookup yields CDR1 SNHLY and CDR2 FYNNEI. The CDR3 runs to 11 residues. The V end lost 7 bases, the J end lost 13 bases, and 16 bases lay between the germline ends. The DNA for the CDR3 is TGTGCCAGCAAAATTTCAGGGACAAGCACCTTC. Protein sequence: CASKISGTSTF.

This chain connects TRBV4-2 to TRBJ2-2, with D hard to call. This CDR3 comprises 14 residues. V was cut by 0 bases and J by 7 bases, with 9 bases left in between. Germline lookup yields CDR1 LGHNA and CDR2 YNFKEQ. Here the CDR3 reads CASSQEDLNGELFF. The CDR3 DNA sequence: TGTGCCAGCAGCCAAGAAGACCTAAACGGGGAGCTGTTTTTT.

The chain joins TRBV20-1 to TRBJ2-1; a possible D gene is TRBD1 (6 bases). V dropped 2 bases and J dropped 4 bases, with 21 bases sitting between them. CDR3 length: 17 residues. Germline V gives CDR1 DFQATT, CDR2 SNEGSKA (reference sequence). CDR3: CSARLWGGYREYNEQFF. The CDR3 region has the DNA TGCAGTGCTAGACTTTGGGGCGGATACAGGGAGTACAATGAGCAGTTCTTC.

This clonotype appeared many times. The chain carries TRBV7-2 and TRBJ1-2; 8 nucleotides agree with TRBD1. Germline V gene data show CDR1 as SGHTA and CDR2 as FQGNSA. The CDR3 is 15 residues long. After removal of 4 bases from V and 1 base from J, the junction contained 5 bases not matched to a gene. The CDR3 reads CASSSGGAGNYGYTF. The CDR3 bases are TGTGCCAGCAGCTCAGGGGGCGCTGGTAACTATGGCTACACCTTC.

This clonotype occurred many times. The chain combines TRBV12-3 or TRBV12-4 with TRBJ2-7; TRBD2 agrees at 10 bases. The trim removed 5 bases at V and 4 bases at J, leaving 8 bases unmatched. This CDR3 contains 15 residues. CDR3 nucleotide sequence: TGTGCCAGCAGTCCACGGACTAGCGGACCTTACGAGCAGTACTTC. This encodes CASSPRTSGPYEQYF.

The chain employs TRBV28 and TRBJ1-5, with unresolved D. This CDR3 is 16 amino acids long. CDR1 MDHEN and CDR2 SYDVKM come from the germline V gene. With 1 base removed from V and 0 bases from J, the gap between germline ends came to 10 bases. CDR3 DNA sequence: TGTGCCAGCAGTTTATCGGCAACGTTTAGCAATCAGCCCCAGCATTTT. Translating gives CASSLSATFSNQPQHF.

This clonotype was counted only a few times. The chain links TRBV19 to TRBJ1-5; the match to TRBD1 covers 7 bases. Losses at the gene ends were 6 bases for V and 5 bases for J; bases not matched to a gene: 13. This CDR3 region has 16 residues. Germline CDR1 reads LNHDA; CDR2 reads SQIVND (reference sequence). In DNA, the CDR3 is TGTGCCAGTAGAGCTCAGACAGGGTTCACATATCAGCCCCAGCATTTT. Residues: CASRAQTGFTYQPQHF.

In its sample, this clonotype was seen many times. The CDR3: CASSFTYQETQYF. The CDR3, as DNA: TGTGCCAGCAGTTTCACTTACCAAGAGACCCAGTACTTC. The genes are TRBV27 and TRBJ2-5, with D unclear. From germline, CDR1 is MNHEY and CDR2 SMNVEV (reference sequence). Trimming left V 3 bases short and J 0 bases short, with 5 bases between. The CDR3 is 13 amino acids.

The CDR3 DNA reads TGTGCCACCAGTGACACGGACAGGGGAAGGTTGAATGAGCAGTTCTTC. Translation gives CATSDTDRGRLNEQFF. J is TRBJ2-1 and V is TRBV24-1; 9 nucleotides line up with TRBD1. The CDR3 totals 16 residues. The germline V gene encodes CDR1 KGHDR and CDR2 SFDVKD. The V and J ends lost 4 bases and 7 bases, in that order; junction bases with no gene match: 10.

This clonotype was seen a handful of times. V is TRBV4-1 and J is TRBJ2-5; 7 bases are a match to TRBD2. Germline CDR1 reads MGHRA; CDR2 reads YSYEKL. The CDR3 runs 16 residues. With 4 bases clipped from V and 5 bases from J, the junction kept 13 bases outside the gene matches. CDR3 sequence reads: CASSPDPGGSIETQYF. As DNA, the CDR3 is TGCGCCAGCAGCCCTGACCCGGGGGGAAGCATCGAGACCCAGTACTTC.

The chain is built from TRBV29-1 and TRBJ1-2; 7 positions match TRBD1. Germline values: CDR1 SQVTM, CDR2 ANQGSEA. V gave up 1 base and J gave up 6 bases; unmatched junction bases: 5. The CDR3 length is 13 residues. The CDR3 DNA reads TGCAGCGTTGAAGGAGGGGACAGCCATGGCTACACCTTC. This encodes CSVEGGDSHGYTF.